This T cell receptor beta chain was found in a study of blood T cell repertoires in COVID-19. Turning to the study itself: The origin of the acute and convalescent COVID-19 samples was the United States, Italy and Spain. PBMCs, B-cell-depleted T cells, or T cells provided the cDNA or gDNA that made up the material.

CDR1 and CDR2 from the germline V gene are LNHDA and SQIVND (reference sequence). The V end was cut by 6 bases, the J end by 7 bases, with 13 bases between. The CDR3 spans 14 residues. Original processing methods: How many nucleated cells were present was estimated from reference gene primer amplification. Clones were sequenced by immunoSEQ multiplex PCR, and TCRdb holds only the in-frame ones, with some missing. The V and J calls and clone size were taken over from that table, and D and trimming were inferred from the DNA. Here the sample spans tens of thousands of clones, roughly 87% being singletons.

The material sequenced was peripheral blood. The source is a man aged 55 to 70 with acute or convalescent COVID-19. The chain combines TRBV19 with TRBJ1-6; D unclear. CDR3: CASSPPRNNSPLHF. The CDR3 DNA is TGTGCCAGTAGCCCCCCGCGCAACAATTCACCCCTCCACTTT.